These 29 T cell receptor beta chains were sequenced from one sample in a study of radiation and T cells in renal cell carcinoma. Generated by immunoSEQ multiplex PCR, the TCRdb table keeps only in-frame clones and is missing some. This table has about 16,000 clones, under 70% appearing once. Treatment meaning: treatment-naive control, cytoreductive nephrectomy. Sequencing used tumor tissue, obtained from a patient whose treatment was nephrectomy without radiotherapy. The source is a man in his forties or fifties with renal cell carcinoma.

The V call is TRBV11-2, the J call TRBJ2-5, with TRBD1 matching over 7 bases. Germline CDR1 and CDR2: SGHAT and FQNNGV. The ends lost 3 bases at V and 4 bases at J; junction bases unmatched: 8. The CDR3 spans 15 residues. The CDR3 protein is CASSLGTAWRETQYF. DNA for the CDR3: TGTGCCAGCAGCTTGGGGACAGCCTGGAGAGAGACCCAGTACTTC.

The chain links TRBV13 to TRBJ2-5; tentatively, D is TRBD1 (5 bases). CDR3 size: 15 residues. Trimming removed 0 bases from V and 7 bases from J, with 15 bases in between. Germline values: CDR1 PRHDT, CDR2 FYEKMQ (reference sequence). In DNA, the CDR3 is TGTGCCAGCAGCTTAGGAGGCGGCAGGGCAGCGACCCAGTACTTC. Protein sequence: CASSLGGGRAATQYF.

The rearrangement joins TRBV20-1 to TRBJ1-1; the match to TRBD1 covers 9 bases. CDR1 is DFQATT and CDR2 is SNEGSKA in the germline V gene (reference sequence). CDR3 length: 11 residues. The junction had 7 bases not matched to a gene; V was cut back by 4 bases and J by 13 bases. In nucleotides, the CDR3 is TGCAGTGCTATTTGGGACAGGGCGGTTTTCTTT. Its translation is CSAIWDRAVFF.

This clone turned up a few times. The junction and the germline gene differ at one end; a read error may be behind it. The chain is built from TRBV4-1 and TRBJ1-2, with D hard to call. This CDR3 has 10 residues. CDR1 is MGHRA, CDR2 YSYEKL, per germline. For the CDR3, the DNA is TGTGCCAGCAGGCAAATAGGGTACACCTTC. Amino acids: CASRQIGYTF.

The chain has TRBV4-3 and TRBJ1-3; D is perhaps TRBD1 (6 bases). This CDR3 is built from 15 residues. Deletions cut 0 bases from V and 8 bases from J, with 14 bases between. Germline loops: CDR1 LGHNA, CDR2 YSLEER. CDR3 DNA: TGCGCCAGCAGCCAAGAACTCAGGGGACCAGACACCATATATTTT. Amino acid sequence: CASSQELRGPDTIYF.

This clone has just one count. This sequence joins TRBV19 and TRBJ1-4; maybe TRBD1 (5 bases). Germline CDR1 reads LNHDA; CDR2 reads SQIVND (reference sequence). The ends were cut back, 2 bases at V and 3 bases at J, with 13 bases in the middle. The CDR3 runs to 16 residues. The CDR3, as DNA: TGTGCCAGTAGTATAAAAGGGGAAATGGCTAATGAAAAACTGTTTTTT. Its translation is CASSIKGEMANEKLFF.

The chain uses TRBV5-4 and TRBJ2-5; the D call may be TRBD1 or TRBD2 (5 bases each). The V gene lost 4 bases and the J gene lost 2 bases, with 18 bases spanning the gap. The CDR3 length is 16 residues. CDR1 is SGHNT, CDR2 YYREEE, per germline (reference sequence). CDR3 sequence: CASSPIGTDGQETQYF. The CDR3 DNA reads as TGTGCCAGCAGCCCCATTGGGACGGACGGACAAGAGACCCAGTACTTC.

This clone was counted a single time. The rearrangement uses TRBV11-2 and TRBJ2-7; 10 bases line up with TRBD1. The CDR3 consists of 15 residues. V lost 5 bases and J lost 6; bases outside the gene matches: 10. The germline CDR1 and CDR2 sequences are SGHAT and FQNNGV. The CDR3 DNA sequence: TGTGCCAGCAGCCTAAGGACAGGGGGAAGTCGCGAGCAGTACTTC. It encodes CASSLRTGGSREQYF.

This clone was counted only a few times. The rearrangement links TRBV19 to TRBJ1-5; 7 bases match TRBD1. The CDR3 length is 15 residues. Per germline, CDR1 LNHDA and CDR2 SQIVND (reference sequence). V gave up 1 base and J gave up 7 bases; unmatched junction bases: 7. The CDR3 region is CASSIAGGDMQPQHF. The CDR3 coding sequence is TGTGCCAGTAGTATAGCAGGGGGTGATATGCAGCCCCAGCATTTT.

This chain joins TRBV20-1 and TRBJ2-7; no firm D call. Germline-derived CDR1 and CDR2 are DFQATT and SNEGSKA (reference sequence). CDR3 length: 11 residues. Trimming removed 5 bases at V and 0 bases at J, with 5 bases between. The CDR3 region is CSAESSYEQYF. The CDR3 nucleotides read TGCAGTGCTGAAAGCTCCTACGAGCAGTACTTC.

The chain combines TRBV29-1 with TRBJ2-2; 11 bases are a match to TRBD1. The CDR3 length is 15 residues. After removal of 7 bases from V and 4 bases from J, the junction contained 8 bases not matched to a gene. Germline V gene data show CDR1 as SQVTM and CDR2 as ANQGSEA. The CDR3 coding sequence is TGCAGCGCAACGCTAGGGACAGGGGGCACCGGGGAGCTGTTTTTT. Protein: CSATLGTGGTGELFF.

The chain links TRBV5-1 to TRBJ2-3, with no clear D. CDR1 SGHRS and CDR2 YFSETQ come from the germline V gene. Deletions cut 4 bases from V and 4 bases from J, with 10 bases between. The CDR3 is made up of 13 amino acids. The chain's CDR3 is CASSLYSADTQYF. CDR3 coding DNA: TGCGCCAGCAGCCTCTACTCGGCAGATACGCAGTATTTT.

The chain employs TRBV9 and TRBJ1-3; D is unresolved. In germline, CDR1 is SGDLS, CDR2 YYNGEE. The V gene lost 2 bases and the J gene lost 0 bases, with 12 bases spanning the gap. This CDR3 region has 16 residues. The DNA for the CDR3 is TGTGCCAGCAGCGTGAATCTAGCCGGCTCTGGAAACACCATATATTTT. As protein: CASSVNLAGSGNTIYF. Supplemented by reference TRBV9 and TRBJ1-3, the full variable domain reads DSGVTQTPKHLITATGQRVTLRCSPRSGDLSVYWYQQSLDQGLQFLIQYYNGEERAKGNILERFSAQQFPDLHSELNLSSLELGDSALYFCASSVNLAGSGNTIYFGEGSWLTVV.

This rearrangement joins TRBV28 to TRBJ2-2, with a weak D call TRBD1 (6 bases). Germline V gene data show CDR1 as MDHEN and CDR2 as SYDVKM. CDR3 length equals 16 residues. The ends were cut back, 6 bases at V and 4 bases at J, with 18 bases in the middle. The CDR3 here is CASSPGDTGITGELFF. The CDR3 DNA reads TGTGCCAGCAGCCCCGGGGACACAGGAATCACCGGGGAGCTGTTTTTT.

The chain employs TRBV4-2 and TRBJ2-7; 10 nucleotides match TRBD1. CDR3 length equals 17 residues. Germline V gene data show CDR1 as LGHNA and CDR2 as YNFKEQ. V was clipped by 6 bases and J by 3 bases; unmatched bases: 14. This chain's CDR3 is CASRWAILRDRGYEQYF. CDR3 DNA: TGTGCCAGCAGGTGGGCTATCCTCCGGGACAGGGGCTACGAGCAGTACTTC.

V usage is TRBV6-5 and J usage is TRBJ1-3, with a tentative D call TRBD1 (5 bases). The CDR3 runs to 15 residues. Germline values: CDR1 MNHEY, CDR2 SVGAGI. Trimming left V 3 bases short and J 0 bases short, with 9 bases between. CDR3 DNA: TGTGCCAGCAGTTATTTCGGGGGCTCTGGAAACACCATATATTTT. It yields the protein CASSYFGGSGNTIYF.

This clone was detected only a few times. The V gene is TRBV5-6, the J gene TRBJ2-7; TRBD1 or TRBD2 may be the D gene (6 bases each). The germline V gene has CDR1 SGHDT and CDR2 YYEEEE. The CDR3 has 15 residues. The ends were cut back, 0 bases at V and 7 bases at J, with 17 bases in the middle. CDR3 sequence: CASSLGAGSRGEQYF. The CDR3 DNA reads as TGTGCCAGCAGCTTGGGTGCGGGGTCCAGGGGAGAGCAGTACTTC.

The rearrangement uses TRBV5-1 and TRBJ2-7; the D is unclear. Germline V gene lookup returns CDR1 SGHRS and CDR2 YFSETQ. Trimming stripped 9 bases from V and 5 bases from J, with 12 bases between. The CDR3 has 11 amino acids. CDR3 loop: CATLDRHEQYF. CDR3 sequence (DNA): TGCGCCACCCTCGATCGTCACGAGCAGTACTTC.

The gene calls are TRBV5-4 and TRBJ1-6, with no clear D. V was shortened by 0 bases and J by 10 bases, with 17 bases between the two germline ends. The CDR3 spans 16 residues. CDR1 and CDR2 (germline): SGHNT, YYREEE (reference sequence). CDR3 in DNA: TGTGCCAGCAGCTTGGCGTGGGGTCCACTGGGGTCACCCCTCCACTTT. Amino acids: CASSLAWGPLGSPLHF.

This clone is a singleton in its sample. This sequence joins TRBV6-1 and TRBJ1-3, with TRBD1 as a possible D gene (5 bases). Germline CDR1 is MNHNS and CDR2 is SASEGT. V shed 3 bases and J shed 10 bases, with 13 bases lying between them. This CDR3 has 13 residues. CDR3: CASSDDSVWTIYF. DNA of the CDR3: TGTGCCAGCAGTGATGACAGTGTCTGGACCATATATTTT.

V is TRBV2 and J is TRBJ1-5; 8 bases fit TRBD1. Germline V lookup: CDR1 SNHLY, CDR2 FYNNEI. The CDR3 length is 14 residues. The trim removed 6 bases at V and 8 bases at J, leaving 9 bases unmatched. The CDR3 nucleotides read TGTGCCAGCAGCCAGGACAGGGCAAGTAAGCCCCAGCATTTT. It is translated as CASSQDRASKPQHF.

V gene TRBV5-4 combines with J gene TRBJ2-5, with 10 positions matching TRBD2. Germline values: CDR1 SGHNT, CDR2 YYREEE (reference sequence). The CDR3 sequence is 16 residues long. J was trimmed by 2 bases and V by 4 bases; bases with no gene match: 8. The CDR3, as DNA: TGTGCCAGCAGCCCTGGACTAGCGGATGCTCAAGAGACCCAGTACTTC. This sequence encodes CASSPGLADAQETQYF.

In its sample, this clone is medium-sized. V and J are TRBV9 and TRBJ2-1, with D perhaps TRBD2 (5 bases). Germline-derived CDR1 and CDR2 are SGDLS and YYNGEE. This CDR3 is 13 amino acids long. Trimming removed 4 bases from V and 3 bases from J, with 8 bases in between. CDR3 bases: TGTGCCAGCAGCTCCGGGATCTACAATGAGCAGTTCTTC. Its translation: CASSSGIYNEQFF.

The chain joins TRBV7-9 to TRBJ2-7; weak D call: TRBD2 (6 bases). Trimming removed 3 bases at V and 6 bases at J, with 15 bases between. The germline CDR1 and CDR2 sequences are SEHNR and FQNEAQ (reference sequence). The CDR3 runs to 14 residues. The DNA for the CDR3 is TGTGCCAGCAGCTTCGGGGACTCCATTGGCGAGCAGTACTTC. Translation: CASSFGDSIGEQYF.

The V and J genes are TRBV2 and TRBJ2-3, with D possibly being TRBD2 (6 bases). The CDR3 sequence is 15 residues long. The ends were cut back, 3 bases at V and 3 bases at J, with 13 bases in the middle. CDR1 SNHLY and CDR2 FYNNEI come from the germline V gene. The CDR3 reads CASSEGLPETDTQYF. The DNA for the CDR3 is TGTGCCAGCAGTGAGGGACTCCCGGAGACAGATACGCAGTATTTT.

This sequence joins TRBV7-2 and TRBJ1-2; no reliable D call. Germline values: CDR1 SGHTA, CDR2 FQGNSA. The CDR3 is made up of 15 amino acids. V lost 1 base and J 4 bases, leaving 13 bases between the germline ends. The CDR3 nucleotides read TGTGCCAGCAGCTTAGTAACCAGTATTGCCTATGGCTACACCTTC. Translated, it gives CASSLVTSIAYGYTF. Variable domain in full (rest from reference TRBV7-2 and TRBJ1-2): GAGVSQSPSNKVTEKGKDVELRCDPISGHTALYWYRQSLGQGLEFLIYFQGNSAPDKSGLPSDRFSAERTGGSVSTLTIQRTQQEDSAVYLCASSLVTSIAYGYTFGSGTRLTVV.

V is TRBV7-2 and J is TRBJ2-3, with TRBD2 identical over 11 bases. CDR1 and CDR2 from the germline V gene are SGHTA and FQGNSA. The CDR3 covers 17 residues. With V trimmed by 5 bases and J by 1 base, 8 bases remained unmatched. Here the CDR3 reads CASSHSGGATGTDTQYF. The CDR3 DNA reads TGTGCCAGCAGCCATAGCGGGGGGGCCACAGGCACAGATACGCAGTATTTT.

This clone has just a few counts. The V and J genes are TRBV6-1 and TRBJ1-1; 9 nucleotides match TRBD1. The junction had 12 bases not matched to a gene; V was cut back by 7 bases and J by 6 bases. Germline V CDR1 and CDR2: MNHNS, SASEGT. The CDR3 covers 15 residues. The CDR3 protein is CASISRDRARAEAFF. The CDR3 DNA follows: TGTGCCAGCATTTCCCGGGACAGGGCTAGGGCTGAAGCTTTCTTT.

The chain uses TRBV10-2 and TRBJ1-2; the D is unclear. This CDR3 comprises 18 residues. V lost 0 bases to trimming and J lost 0 bases, with 17 bases between them. Per germline, CDR1 WSHSY and CDR2 SAAADI. The CDR3 reads CASSESVFGTAPNYGYTF. CDR3 bases: TGCGCCAGCAGTGAGTCCGTGTTCGGAACGGCCCCTAACTATGGCTACACCTTC.